The 27 T cell receptor beta chains below all came from one sample that was sequenced in a study of blood T cell repertoires in COVID-19. Sequencing used immunoSEQ multiplex PCR; TCRdb keeps in-frame clones, though not all of them. Counted here are 110,000 to 150,000 clones, about 89% occurring once; the ten biggest clones make up approximately 11%. Material: PBMCs or T cells enriched from blood (not recorded which). Source of these receptors: a man in his fifties or sixties who had recovered from COVID-19.

The CDR3 sequence: CASSQRVGGETQYF. In DNA form, the CDR3 reads TGTGCCAGCAGCCAGAGGGTCGGGGGAGAGACCCAGTACTTC. The chain has TRBV3-1 (or the pseudogene TRBV3-2) and TRBJ2-5; the D gene is possibly TRBD2 (6 bases). Trimming cost V 3 bases and J 4 bases, with 12 bases left between them. This CDR3 is built from 14 residues. Germline CDR1 reads LGHDT; CDR2 reads YNNKEL (reference sequence).

The chain combines TRBV14 with TRBJ1-1; no firm D call. The CDR3 has 14 amino acids. Germline V CDR1 and CDR2: SGHDN, FVKESK. V dropped 1 base and J dropped 5 bases, with 11 bases sitting between them. The CDR3 is CASSQARGATEAFF. CDR3 coding DNA: TGTGCCAGCAGCCAAGCCCGGGGTGCAACTGAAGCTTTCTTT.

This clone has just one count. The J gene is TRBJ2-3, the V gene TRBV7-2; TRBD1 matches 7 bases. This CDR3 is 13 amino acids long. V trimming: 2 bases; J trimming: 4 bases; junction bases outside the gene matches: 0. Germline assignment: CDR1 SGHTA and CDR2 FQGNSA. This chain's CDR3 is CASSLQGADTQYF. CDR3 coding DNA: TGTGCCAGCAGCTTACAGGGGGCAGATACGCAGTATTTT. Full variable domain (missing parts from reference TRBV7-2 and TRBJ2-3): GAGVSQSPSNKVTEKGKDVELRCDPISGHTALYWYRQSLGQGLEFLIYFQGNSAPDKSGLPSDRFSAERTGGSVSTLTIQRTQQEDSAVYLCASSLQGADTQYFGPGTRLTVL.

This chain links TRBV20-1 with TRBJ2-7; TRBD2 might be the D (5 bases). CDR1 and CDR2 from the germline V gene are DFQATT and SNEGSKA (reference sequence). The length of the CDR3 is 11 residues. V was clipped by 6 bases and J by 5 bases, with 11 bases between them. The CDR3: CSARRADEQYF. CDR3 bases: TGCAGTGCGAGGCGGGCGGACGAGCAGTACTTC.

This chain joins TRBV19 and TRBJ2-7, with TRBD1 as a possible D gene (6 bases). V gave up 3 bases and J gave up 3 bases, with 9 bases separating them. The CDR3 length is 13 residues. Germline CDR1 and CDR2: LNHDA and SQIVND (reference sequence). The CDR3 here is CASSITGLYEQYF. The CDR3 region has the DNA TGTGCCAGTAGTATTACAGGGCTCTACGAGCAGTACTTC.

The V and J genes are TRBV5-1 and TRBJ2-7; D not certain. This CDR3 is built from 15 residues. Trimming stripped 2 bases from V and 0 bases from J, with 12 bases between. Germline values: CDR1 SGHRS, CDR2 YFSETQ. The CDR3: CASSFSGSSSYEQYF. The CDR3 DNA sequence: TGCGCCAGCAGCTTCTCAGGATCGAGCTCCTACGAGCAGTACTTC.

The J gene is TRBJ2-1, the V gene TRBV29-1; possible D gene TRBD1, 5 bases. Germline lookup yields CDR1 SQVTM and CDR2 ANQGSEA. Trimming left V 4 bases short and J 5 bases short, with 9 bases between. The CDR3 is made up of 12 amino acids. The CDR3, as DNA: TGCAGCGTTGGACAGCCAAACAATGAGCAGTTCTTC. It encodes CSVGQPNNEQFF.

In nucleotides, the CDR3 is TGTGCCAGCGCCCTAGTTTGGGGCACAGATACGCAGTATTTT. This encodes CASALVWGTDTQYF. The chain carries TRBV28 and TRBJ2-3; no clear D. The CDR3 contains 14 residues. Per the germline V gene, CDR1 is MDHEN and CDR2 is SYDVKM. The V gene lost 8 bases and the J gene lost 1 base, with 13 bases spanning the gap. The full variable domain, in which reference TRBV28 and TRBJ2-3 provide the parts outside the CDR3, is DVKVTQSSRYLVKRTGEKVFLECVQDMDHENMFWYRQDPGLGLRLIYFSYDVKMKEKGDIPEGYSVSREKKERFSLILESASTNQTSMYLCASALVWGTDTQYFGPGTRLTVL.

The CDR3 bases are TGTGCCACCCAAACTGGACTAGCGGTCACAGATACGCAGTATTTT. Its protein is CATQTGLAVTDTQYF. The gene calls are TRBV10-3 and TRBJ2-3; 10 bases are a match to TRBD2. CDR3 length equals 15 residues. V trimming: 10 bases; J trimming: 2 bases; junction bases outside the gene matches: 9. CDR1 ENHRY and CDR2 SYGVKD come from the germline V gene.

The gene calls are TRBV19 and TRBJ2-2, with a tentative D call TRBD1 (5 bases). The CDR3 has 14 residues. CDR1 and CDR2 from the germline V gene are LNHDA and SQIVND (reference sequence). V lost 0 bases, J lost 9 bases, and 11 bases lay in between. DNA for the CDR3: TGTGCCAGTAGTATAGATGGGGCCGCCCGGGAGCTGTTTTTT. This translates into CASSIDGAARELFF.

The chain is built from TRBV5-6 and TRBJ1-1; D unresolved. In germline, CDR1 is SGHDT, CDR2 YYEEEE. The CDR3 covers 13 residues. The V end lost 5 bases, the J end lost 3 bases, and 11 bases lay between the germline ends. The CDR3 nucleotides are TGTGCCAGCAGGTTAACCACGGACACTGAAGCTTTCTTT. It codes for CASRLTTDTEAFF.

The chain joins TRBV18 to TRBJ1-3; D call uncertain. This CDR3 comprises 13 residues. Germline assignment: CDR1 KGHSH and CDR2 LQKENI. V was cut by 10 bases and J by 0 bases, with 10 bases left in between. DNA for the CDR3: TGTGCCACCGCGGGGAGCTCTGGAAACACCATATATTTT. Translated: CATAGSSGNTIYF.

The gene calls are TRBV2 and TRBJ2-2; 8 nucleotides agree with TRBD2. CDR3 size: 14 residues. Germline V CDR1 and CDR2: SNHLY, FYNNEI. Trimming removed 5 bases from V and 4 bases from J; junction bases left unmatched: 3. The DNA for the CDR3 is TGTGCCAGCAGTAACCTAGCGGGCACCGGGGAGCTGTTTTTT. Protein: CASSNLAGTGELFF.

J is TRBJ1-6 and V is TRBV30; D unresolved. V was trimmed by 0 bases and J by 0 bases, leaving 12 bases between them. This CDR3 comprises 17 residues. Looked up from germline, CDR1 is GTSNPN and CDR2 is SVGIG (reference sequence). The chain's CDR3 is CAWSVERRSSYNSPLHF. The CDR3 DNA follows: TGTGCCTGGAGTGTTGAGCGTAGAAGCTCCTATAATTCACCCCTCCACTTT.

This clone was recorded once. V gene TRBV7-9 combines with J gene TRBJ2-1; D might be TRBD2 (5 bases). V was pared by 2 bases and J by 4 bases, with 6 bases between. CDR1 and CDR2 from the germline V gene are SEHNR and FQNEAQ (reference sequence). The CDR3 has 13 amino acids. CDR3 sequence: CASSLTGYNEQFF. Written as DNA, the CDR3 is TGTGCCAGCAGCTTAACGGGGTACAATGAGCAGTTCTTC.

The rearrangement links TRBV2 to TRBJ1-1; a weak D match, TRBD1 (5 bases). The germline gives CDR1 SNHLY, CDR2 FYNNEI. V lost 2 bases and J lost 7, with 14 bases in between. This CDR3 contains 14 residues. The DNA for the CDR3 is TGTGCCAGCAGTGAACAGGGTTGGGGATTTGAAGCTTTCTTT. This translates into CASSEQGWGFEAFF.

J is TRBJ2-5 and V is TRBV5-6; perhaps TRBD1 as D (5 bases). In germline, CDR1 is SGHDT, CDR2 YYEEEE. V was cut by 0 bases and J by 5 bases, with 8 bases left in between. The CDR3 runs 13 residues. CDR3 in amino acids: CASSLEGWETQYF. The CDR3 DNA reads as TGTGCCAGCAGCTTGGAGGGGTGGGAGACCCAGTACTTC.

This chain links TRBV13 with TRBJ2-5; 9 bases agree with TRBD2. This CDR3 has 16 residues. Germline assignment: CDR1 PRHDT and CDR2 FYEKMQ (reference sequence). V lost 3 bases and J lost 2; bases outside the gene matches: 7. The CDR3 DNA sequence: TGTGCCAGCAGCTTTAAAGCGGGGGGACTACAAGAGACCCAGTACTTC. Its protein is CASSFKAGGLQETQYF.

The chain links TRBV19 to TRBJ1-2, with 12 bases lining up with TRBD1. The CDR3 consists of 17 residues. V lost 4 bases to trimming and J lost 4 bases; unmatched junction nucleotides: 10. Germline CDR1 and CDR2: LNHDA and SQIVND (reference sequence). In DNA, the CDR3 is TGTGCCAGTAGTAACCTGGGACAGGGGGCGCAGATCTATGGCTACACCTTC. It codes for CASSNLGQGAQIYGYTF.

The CDR3 loop reads CATSDRGTSETQYF. The CDR3 DNA is TGTGCCACCAGTGATCGGGGGACTTCGGAGACCCAGTACTTC. The chain joins TRBV24-1 to TRBJ2-5; maybe TRBD2 (6 bases). Germline V gene sequence: CDR1 KGHDR, CDR2 SFDVKD. V shed 3 bases and J shed 5 bases, with 12 bases lying between them. The CDR3 consists of 14 residues.

This chain connects TRBV2 to TRBJ2-1; 9 positions match TRBD2. V shed 6 bases and J 3 bases; nucleotides not matched to a gene: 0. Germline V gene lookup returns CDR1 SNHLY and CDR2 FYNNEI. This CDR3 region has 13 residues. The CDR3 region has the DNA TGTGCCAGCAGGACTAGCGGCTACAATGAGCAGTTCTTC. Translating gives CASRTSGYNEQFF.

The J gene is TRBJ1-1, the V gene TRBV5-4; D is perhaps TRBD1 (5 bases). This CDR3 is built from 15 residues. Germline-derived CDR1 and CDR2 are SGHNT and YYREEE (reference sequence). V was pared by 4 bases and J by 0 bases, with 13 bases between. CDR3 residues: CASSARQSLNTEAFF. Here the CDR3 DNA reads TGTGCCAGCAGCGCCAGACAGAGTTTGAACACTGAAGCTTTCTTT.

The table lists this clone with a few counts. This chain uses TRBV16 with TRBJ2-7; D is uncertain. CDR1 and CDR2 (germline): KGHSY, FQNENV. The ends were cut back, 1 base at V and 0 bases at J, with 10 bases in the middle. CDR3 length equals 15 residues. The CDR3 loop reads CASSQLSPSSYEQYF. CDR3 bases: TGTGCCAGCAGCCAATTATCGCCTAGCTCCTACGAGCAGTACTTC.

The V and J genes are TRBV4-1 and TRBJ2-3; 8 bases are shared with TRBD2. V lost 0 bases to trimming and J lost 9 bases; unmatched junction nucleotides: 2. Per the germline V gene, CDR1 is MGHRA and CDR2 is YSYEKL. This CDR3 is 13 amino acids long. The CDR3 sequence is CASSQDRGGTQYF. CDR3 sequence (DNA): TGCGCCAGCAGCCAAGATCGGGGGGGGACGCAGTATTTT.

This clone was detected a few times. The V call is TRBV3-1 (or the pseudogene TRBV3-2), the J call TRBJ1-2, with 7 bases aligning to TRBD1. CDR1 is LGHDT, CDR2 YNNKEL, per germline (reference sequence). V lost 4 bases, J lost 7 bases, and 12 bases stayed unmatched. CDR3 size: 15 residues. In DNA, the CDR3 is TGTGCCAGCAGCCGATCCGTACAGGGGCGGTTTGGCTACACCTTC. Protein: CASSRSVQGRFGYTF.

V usage is TRBV3-1 (or the pseudogene TRBV3-2) and J usage is TRBJ2-5; D call uncertain. Trimming removed 2 bases from V and 4 bases from J, with 5 bases in between. The germline V gene encodes CDR1 LGHDT and CDR2 YNNKEL (reference sequence). The CDR3 is made up of 12 amino acids. This CDR3 reads CASSQRRETQYF. CDR3 in DNA: TGTGCCAGCAGCCAACGTAGAGAGACCCAGTACTTC.

The chain links TRBV4-2 to TRBJ2-2, with 7 bases fitting TRBD2. The CDR3 length is 16 residues. The germline V gene has CDR1 LGHNA and CDR2 YNFKEQ. J was trimmed by 5 bases and V by 1 base; bases with no gene match: 7. The CDR3 DNA sequence: TGTGCCAGCAGCCAAGGGAGCGGGGTGGGAACCGGGGAGCTGTTTTTT. Amino acid sequence: CASSQGSGVGTGELFF.